This TCR beta chain stems from a study of cytomegalovirus exposure and HLA in healthy donors. Study at large: The study's early data release held roughly 91 million unique TCRs from HLA-typed donors.

As to this clone: The antigen is not known.

V dropped 5 bases and J dropped 0 bases, with 11 bases sitting between them. In germline, CDR1 is MNHEY, CDR2 SMNVEV (reference sequence). CDR3 size: 16 residues. The PCR ran on 60 Vbeta and 13 Jbeta primers. Here immunoSEQ multiplex PCR was the method, and the copy in TCRdb shows in-frame clones only, minus some. The table records about 150,000 clones, about 80% of them present only once. Study findings and constraints: HLA alleles were associated with around 17,000 TCR beta sequences in a later analysis at 0.05 false discovery rate. For most TCR beta V segments, an earlier analysis put the productive rate at about 87% or about 30% of the time.

The TCR originated in a man aged 25-40 years in good health and CMV-seropositive. The specimen sequenced was PBMCs. The rearrangement uses TRBV27 and TRBJ1-6; D is uncertain. The DNA for the CDR3 is TGTGCCAGCAGTCCCCTCCCCTACTCCTATAATTCACCCCTCCACTTT. This sequence encodes CASSPLPYSYNSPLHF.